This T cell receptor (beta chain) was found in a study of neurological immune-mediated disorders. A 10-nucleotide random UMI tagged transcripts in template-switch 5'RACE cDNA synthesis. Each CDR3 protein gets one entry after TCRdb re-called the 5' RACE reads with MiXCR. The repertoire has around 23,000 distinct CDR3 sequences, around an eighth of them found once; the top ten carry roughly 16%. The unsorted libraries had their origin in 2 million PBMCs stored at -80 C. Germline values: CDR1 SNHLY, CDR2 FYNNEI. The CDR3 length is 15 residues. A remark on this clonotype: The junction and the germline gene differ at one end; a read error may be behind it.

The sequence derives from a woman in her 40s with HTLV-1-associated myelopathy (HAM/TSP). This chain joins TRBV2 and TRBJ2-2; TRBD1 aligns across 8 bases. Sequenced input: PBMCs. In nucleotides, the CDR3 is TGTGCCTGCAGTCAGGGGGCCACGGGCACCGGGGAGCTGTTTTTT. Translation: CACSQGATGTGELFF.